The 8 T cell receptor beta chains in this list originate from one sample, sequenced in a study of blood T cell repertoires in COVID-19. Assay: immunoSEQ multiplex PCR; the TCRdb copy retains only in-frame clones and omits some. The table records 60,000 to 80,000 clones, 88% of them present only once. Sequencing was performed on peripheral blood. These receptors were obtained from a human donor in a cohort sampled during active COVID-19.

The V and J genes are TRBV5-4 and TRBJ2-1; 9 bases line up with TRBD2. Germline V lookup: CDR1 SGHNT, CDR2 YYREEE (reference sequence). The CDR3 sequence is 18 residues long. The V gene end was trimmed by 4 bases and the J gene end by 0 bases; junction bases not matched to a gene: 11. In nucleotides, the CDR3 is TGTGCCAGCAGCCCCACAGGGACTAGCCTCCGCTCCTACAATGAGCAGTTCTTC. Translating it yields CASSPTGTSLRSYNEQFF.

The J gene is TRBJ1-6, the V gene TRBV7-2; no clear D gene. This CDR3 is built from 14 residues. CDR1 is SGHTA and CDR2 is FQGNSA in the germline V gene. V was shortened by 1 base and J by 8 bases, with 9 bases between the two germline ends. CDR3: CASSLVTPYSPLHF. CDR3 in DNA: TGTGCCAGCAGCTTAGTTACACCTTATTCACCCCTCCACTTT.

V usage is TRBV5-1 and J usage is TRBJ2-1; TRBD2 matches at 7 bases. The germline CDR1 and CDR2 sequences are SGHRS and YFSETQ. The CDR3 has 15 residues. The J segment lost 0 bases and the V segment lost 2 bases, leaving 2 bases of the junction unmatched. This CDR3 reads CASSFSGDSYNEQFF. The CDR3 DNA sequence: TGCGCCAGCAGCTTCAGCGGGGACTCCTACAATGAGCAGTTCTTC. The entire variable domain, with the rest obtained from reference TRBV5-1 and TRBJ2-1, is as follows: KAGVTQTPRYLIKTRGQQVTLSCSPISGHRSVSWYQQTPGQGLQFLFEYFSETQRNKGNFPGRFSGRQFSNSRSEMNVSTLELGDSALYLCASSFSGDSYNEQFFGPGTRLTVL.

This clone was seen only once. The chain couples TRBV7-2 to TRBJ2-1; 16 nucleotides match TRBD2. Unmatched junction bases numbered 10, after V lost 5 bases and J lost 9 bases. The CDR3 runs 17 residues. Germline V CDR1 and CDR2: SGHTA, FQGNSA. CDR3 in amino acids: CASSLSGLAGGPGEQFF. CDR3 in DNA: TGTGCCAGCAGCCTCTCGGGACTAGCGGGAGGGCCGGGTGAGCAGTTCTTC. Filled out from reference TRBV7-2 and TRBJ2-1, the complete variable domain reads GAGVSQSPSNKVTEKGKDVELRCDPISGHTALYWYRQSLGQGLEFLIYFQGNSAPDKSGLPSDRFSAERTGGSVSTLTIQRTQQEDSAVYLCASSLSGLAGGPGEQFFGPGTRLTVL.

The chain combines TRBV7-2 with TRBJ2-7; 7 nucleotides agree with TRBD1. The junction had 7 bases not matched to a gene; V was cut back by 1 base and J by 4 bases. CDR1 SGHTA and CDR2 FQGNSA come from the germline V gene. This CDR3 is 15 amino acids long. The CDR3 DNA reads TGTGCCAGCAGCTTAGATACGACAGGGATTTACGAGCAGTACTTC. This sequence encodes CASSLDTTGIYEQYF. The full variable domain, in which reference TRBV7-2 and TRBJ2-7 provide the parts outside the CDR3, is GAGVSQSPSNKVTEKGKDVELRCDPISGHTALYWYRQSLGQGLEFLIYFQGNSAPDKSGLPSDRFSAERTGGSVSTLTIQRTQQEDSAVYLCASSLDTTGIYEQYFGPGTRLTVT.

This clone has just one count. This chain uses TRBV15 with TRBJ1-1; 7 bases line up with TRBD1. CDR3 length: 14 amino acids. Per the germline V gene, CDR1 is LNHNV and CDR2 is YYDKDF (reference sequence). J gave up 5 bases and V 3 bases, and 6 bases lay outside the gene matches. The CDR3 sequence is CATSSEGGLTEAFF. CDR3 in DNA: TGTGCCACCAGCAGCGAAGGGGGCTTGACTGAAGCTTTCTTT.

The rearrangement links TRBV6-2 or TRBV6-3 to TRBJ2-7; TRBD1 is a possible D gene (5 bases). V lost 2 bases and J 4 bases, leaving 9 bases between the germline ends. This CDR3 has 13 residues. From germline, CDR1 is MNHEY and CDR2 SVGEGT. Here the CDR3 reads CASSYMAGYEQYF. The CDR3 DNA sequence: TGTGCCAGCAGTTACATGGCAGGGTACGAGCAGTACTTC.

This chain links TRBV5-1 with TRBJ2-2, with 8 bases lining up with TRBD2. Germline-derived CDR1 and CDR2 are SGHRS and YFSETQ. J gave up 1 base and V 1 base, and 3 bases lay outside the gene matches. The CDR3 covers 16 residues. Written as DNA, the CDR3 is TGCGCCAGCAGCTTGACGGCGGGGGGGAACACCGGGGAGCTGTTTTTT. Translation: CASSLTAGGNTGELFF.